Following are 11 T cell receptor beta chains from one sample sequenced in a study of T cell repertoires in cytomegalovirus infection. Each CDR3 protein is one row after TCRdb ran MiXCR on the reads. The data show 450,000 to 650,000 distinct CDR3 sequences, about a quarter seen once. The sample comprised PBMCs. These receptors were taken from a human donor in good health (CMV status not recorded). Some clones in this sample may be carry-over from other donors' samples.

This clonotype was counted between two and nine times. V usage is TRBV7-9 and J usage is TRBJ2-1; D is unresolved. The V and J ends lost 3 bases and 5 bases respectively, with 14 bases between them. The CDR3 spans 15 residues. Germline V gene sequence: CDR1 SEHNR, CDR2 FQNEAQ (reference sequence). CDR3 protein: CASSLDGQMNNEQFF. CDR3 sequence (DNA): TGTGCCAGCAGCTTGGACGGGCAGATGAACAATGAGCAGTTCTTC.

V is TRBV5-4 and J is TRBJ2-5; D unresolved. The V and J ends lost 3 bases and 1 base respectively, with 7 bases between them. The CDR3 contains 13 residues. Germline V gene lookup returns CDR1 SGHNT and CDR2 YYREEE (reference sequence). The CDR3 loop reads CASSSLIQETQYF. The CDR3 bases are TGTGCCAGCAGCTCACTTATCCAAGAGACCCAGTACTTC.

The genes are TRBV27 and TRBJ2-4, with 8 bases aligning to TRBD1. This CDR3 comprises 12 residues. The trim removed 3 bases at V and 8 bases at J, leaving 0 bases unmatched. Germline V lookup: CDR1 MNHEY, CDR2 SMNVEV (reference sequence). The CDR3 spells CASSLTGDIQYF. CDR3 nucleotide sequence: TGTGCCAGCAGTTTGACAGGGGACATTCAGTACTTC.

This clonotype was observed a handful of times. V usage is TRBV20-1 and J usage is TRBJ2-5, with D perhaps TRBD1 (5 bases). V lost 3 bases, J lost 5 bases, and 19 bases lay in between. Germline CDR1 reads DFQATT; CDR2 reads SNEGSKA (reference sequence). This CDR3 has 15 amino acids. CDR3 bases: TGCAGTGCTAGCTCGTCACAGGCCCGTCGGGAGACCCAGTACTTC. The encoded protein is CSASSSQARRETQYF.

The rearrangement joins TRBV19 to TRBJ2-5, with 10 nucleotides matching TRBD1. The CDR3 is 15 amino acids. Per the germline V gene, CDR1 is LNHDA and CDR2 is SQIVND (reference sequence). V shed 7 bases, J shed 5 bases, and the junction held 10 bases outside the gene matches. CDR3 protein: CASTRTGTGDETQYF. DNA for the CDR3: TGTGCCAGTACCCGCACCGGGACAGGGGACGAGACCCAGTACTTC.

This clonotype was detected ten times or more. The chain has TRBV7-2 and TRBJ2-7, with a weak D call TRBD2 (6 bases). Trimming left V 5 bases short and J 6 bases short, with 11 bases between. The length of the CDR3 is 12 residues. Germline CDR1 is SGHTA and CDR2 is FQGNSA. The CDR3 here is CASSLKGGEQYF. The CDR3 DNA reads TGTGCCAGCAGCCTAAAGGGAGGCGAGCAGTACTTC.

In its sample, this clonotype was seen a few times. This chain joins TRBV9 and TRBJ2-2; 7 positions match TRBD2. CDR3 length: 18 residues. Losses at the gene ends were 0 bases for V and 0 bases for J; bases not matched to a gene: 8. Germline lookup yields CDR1 SGDLS and CDR2 YYNGEE. CDR3: CASSVVVGGPANTGELFF. CDR3 coding DNA: TGTGCCAGCAGCGTAGTGGTGGGAGGGCCCGCGAACACCGGGGAGCTGTTTTTT.

This clonotype was detected many times. CDR3 coding DNA: TGTGCCAGCAGCTTAGTAGGTCCGTCCTACGAGCAGTACTTC. Its protein product is CASSLVGPSYEQYF. This chain connects TRBV7-3 to TRBJ2-7; D is uncertain. This CDR3 has 14 amino acids. V shed 2 bases and J shed 1 base, with 9 bases lying between them. Germline loops: CDR1 SGHTA, CDR2 FQGTGA.

Written as DNA, the CDR3 is TGCAGCCCCAGGCGCAGGGCATTGGAGCAGTACGTC. Translation: CSPRRRALEQYV. The rearrangement uses TRBV29-1 and TRBJ2-7, with a tentative D call TRBD1 (5 bases). Trimming shortened V by 8 bases and J by 7 bases, and 18 bases separated the two germline ends. CDR1 and CDR2 from the germline V gene are SQVTM and ANQGSEA. This CDR3 spans 12 amino acids.

This sequence joins TRBV27 and TRBJ2-3; 13 bases are shared with TRBD2. Germline V CDR1 and CDR2: MNHEY, SMNVEV (reference sequence). There are 18 residues in the CDR3. V was clipped by 5 bases and J by 2 bases; unmatched bases: 10. The CDR3 spells CASSGTSGNSPVTDTQYF. The CDR3 DNA is TGTGCCAGCAGTGGGACTAGCGGGAATAGCCCCGTCACAGATACGCAGTATTTT.

V and J are TRBV24-1 and TRBJ2-1; the D gene is possibly TRBD2 (6 bases). The CDR3 is 16 amino acids. V dropped 4 bases and J dropped 0 bases, with 12 bases sitting between them. Per germline, CDR1 KGHDR and CDR2 SFDVKD. The DNA of the CDR3 is TGTGCCACCAGTGACCGGCTAGCGAGCTCCTACAATGAGCAGTTCTTC. Amino acids: CATSDRLASSYNEQFF.